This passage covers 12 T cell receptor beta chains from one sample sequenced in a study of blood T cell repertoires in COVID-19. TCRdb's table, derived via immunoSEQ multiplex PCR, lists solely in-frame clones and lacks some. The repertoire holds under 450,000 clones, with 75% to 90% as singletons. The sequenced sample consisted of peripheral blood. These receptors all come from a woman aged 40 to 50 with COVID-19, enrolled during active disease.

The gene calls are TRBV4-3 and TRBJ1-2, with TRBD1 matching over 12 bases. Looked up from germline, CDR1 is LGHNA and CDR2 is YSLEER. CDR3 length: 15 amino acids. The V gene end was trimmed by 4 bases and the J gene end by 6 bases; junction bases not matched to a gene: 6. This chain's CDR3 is CASSPGTGGADGYTF. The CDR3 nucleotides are TGCGCCAGCAGCCCCGGGACAGGGGGCGCGGATGGCTACACCTTC.

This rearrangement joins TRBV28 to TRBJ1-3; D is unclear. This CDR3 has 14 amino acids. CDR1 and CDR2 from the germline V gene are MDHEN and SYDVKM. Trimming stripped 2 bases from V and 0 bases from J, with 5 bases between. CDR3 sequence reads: CASSLGNSGNTIYF. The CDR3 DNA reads TGTGCCAGCAGTTTAGGCAACTCTGGAAACACCATATATTTT.

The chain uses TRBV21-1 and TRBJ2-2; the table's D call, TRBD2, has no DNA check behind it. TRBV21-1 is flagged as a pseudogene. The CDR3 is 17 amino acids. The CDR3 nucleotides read TGTGCCAGCAGCAAAGAAGGACTAGCGGGAGGGTACGGGGAGCTGTTTTTT. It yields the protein CASSKEGLAGGYGELFF.

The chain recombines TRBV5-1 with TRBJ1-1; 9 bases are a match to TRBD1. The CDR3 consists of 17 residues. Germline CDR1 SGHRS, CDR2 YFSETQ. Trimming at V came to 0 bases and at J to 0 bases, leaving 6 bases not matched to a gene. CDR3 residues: CASSLAIQGALNTEAFF. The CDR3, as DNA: TGCGCCAGCAGCTTGGCTATACAGGGGGCATTGAACACTGAAGCTTTCTTT. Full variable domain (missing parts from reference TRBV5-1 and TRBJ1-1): KAGVTQTPRYLIKTRGQQVTLSCSPISGHRSVSWYQQTPGQGLQFLFEYFSETQRNKGNFPGRFSGRQFSNSRSEMNVSTLELGDSALYLCASSLAIQGALNTEAFFGQGTRLTVV.

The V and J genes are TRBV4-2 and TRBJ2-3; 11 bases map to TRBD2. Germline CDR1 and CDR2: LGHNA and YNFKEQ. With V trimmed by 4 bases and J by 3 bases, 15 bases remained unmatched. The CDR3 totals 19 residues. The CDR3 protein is CASSPTLAGALRGTDTQYF. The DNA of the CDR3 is TGTGCCAGCAGCCCCACACTAGCGGGGGCCCTCAGGGGAACAGATACGCAGTATTTT.

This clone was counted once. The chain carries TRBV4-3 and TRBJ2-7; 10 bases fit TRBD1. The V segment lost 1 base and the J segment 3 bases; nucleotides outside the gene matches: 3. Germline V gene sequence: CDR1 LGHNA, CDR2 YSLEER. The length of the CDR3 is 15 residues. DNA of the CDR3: TGCGCCAGCAGCCAAGTTGGGGACAGGGGCTACGAGCAGTACTTC. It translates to CASSQVGDRGYEQYF.

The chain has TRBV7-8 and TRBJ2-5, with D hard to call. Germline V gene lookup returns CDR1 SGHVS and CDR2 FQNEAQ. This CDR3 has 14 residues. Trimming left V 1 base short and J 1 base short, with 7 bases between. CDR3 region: CASSLGPIQETQYF. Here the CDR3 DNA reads TGTGCCAGCAGCTTAGGGCCGATCCAAGAGACCCAGTACTTC.

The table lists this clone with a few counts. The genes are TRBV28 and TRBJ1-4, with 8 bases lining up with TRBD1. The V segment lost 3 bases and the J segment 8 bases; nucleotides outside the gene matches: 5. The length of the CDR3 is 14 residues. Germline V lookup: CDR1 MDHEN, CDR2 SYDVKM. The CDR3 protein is CASSLDRVIEKLFF. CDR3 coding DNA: TGTGCCAGCAGTTTGGACAGGGTTATCGAAAAACTGTTTTTT.

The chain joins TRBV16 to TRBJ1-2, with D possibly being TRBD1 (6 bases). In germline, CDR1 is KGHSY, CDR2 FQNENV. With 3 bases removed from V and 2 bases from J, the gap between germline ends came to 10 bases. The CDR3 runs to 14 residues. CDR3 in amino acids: CASSHITGNYGYTF. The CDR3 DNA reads TGTGCCAGCAGCCATATAACAGGGAACTATGGCTACACCTTC.

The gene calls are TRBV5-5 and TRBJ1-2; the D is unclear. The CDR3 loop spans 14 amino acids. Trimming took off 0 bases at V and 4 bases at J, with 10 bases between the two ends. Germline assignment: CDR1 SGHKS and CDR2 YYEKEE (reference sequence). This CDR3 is CASSLVEGGYGYTF. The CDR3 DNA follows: TGTGCCAGCAGCTTGGTGGAGGGTGGCTATGGCTACACCTTC.

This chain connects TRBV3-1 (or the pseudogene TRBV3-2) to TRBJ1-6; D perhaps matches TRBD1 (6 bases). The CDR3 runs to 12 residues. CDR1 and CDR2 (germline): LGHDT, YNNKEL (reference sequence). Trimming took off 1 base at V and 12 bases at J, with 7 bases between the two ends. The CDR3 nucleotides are TGTGCCAGCAGCCAAGCACAGGGACCCCTCCACTTT. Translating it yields CASSQAQGPLHF.

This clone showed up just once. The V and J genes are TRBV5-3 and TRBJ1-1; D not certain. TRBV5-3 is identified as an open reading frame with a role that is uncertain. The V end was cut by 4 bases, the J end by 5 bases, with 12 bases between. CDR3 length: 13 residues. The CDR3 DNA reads TGTGCCAGAAGCCGGGTGCTTTTTACTGAAGCTTTCTTT. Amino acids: CARSRVLFTEAFF.